The entry below gives a single T cell receptor beta chain sequence along with its context. Its cognate antigen has yet to be identified. Base qualities are missing; no much larger clone stands one base away. Library construction relied on the immunoSEQ multiplex PCR assay. This immuneACCESS table, as held by TCRdb, lists in-frame sequences with V and J called but not all clones. Of the missing ones, under half trace to an unresolved V gene in checked studies; the others have no known cause. The sample table contains about 140,000 clones; only one count was recorded for roughly nine tenths of them. The ten largest make up around 7.3% of the sample. The data were taken from a study of control samples from healthy donors and cancer patients (dated by TCRdb to about 2020). Based on the germline V gene (reference sequence), the CDR1 and CDR2 sequences are LNHDA and SQIVND. Trimming takes 2 bases from V and 5 bases from J, and the germline ends sit 16 bases apart. Spanning cysteine to phenylalanine, the CDR3 consists of 15 amino acids. Solely the CDR3 DNA is kept, with 45 bases framed from the first base.

The chain couples TRBV19 to TRBJ2-7, and possibly TRBD1, on 5 matching bases. The source is a man younger than 35 in good health. The sequenced material came from blood. The CDR3 region: CASSISAARAHEQYF. DNA sequence: TGTGCCAGTAGTATAAGTGCGGCCAGGGCCCACGAGCAGTACTTC.